This T cell receptor beta chain was documented in a study of blood T cell repertoires in COVID-19. Background on the study: Collection of acute and convalescent COVID-19 samples took place in the United States, Italy and Spain.

Using immunoSEQ multiplex PCR, the repertoire was profiled, and TCRdb retains in-frame clones only, with some absent. The table includes some 200,000 clones, 70% to 80% detected once. Enrolled through a virtual design, the participants were between 18 and 89 years of age and came from approximately 25 US areas. Ten or more counts support this clone. Sequencing was performed on PBMCs or T cells enriched from blood (not recorded which). The TCR originated in a woman in her 50s who had recovered from COVID-19.

This CDR3 reads CASSQRGGTSGSNTGELFF. In DNA, the CDR3 is TGTGCCAGCAGCCAGAGAGGGGGGACTAGCGGGTCGAACACCGGGGAGCTGTTTTTT. This rearrangement joins TRBV27 to TRBJ2-2, with 12 nucleotides matching TRBD2. The CDR3 has 19 residues. The V and J ends lost 6 bases and 0 bases, in that order; junction bases with no gene match: 11. Germline V lookup: CDR1 MNHEY, CDR2 SMNVEV (reference sequence).